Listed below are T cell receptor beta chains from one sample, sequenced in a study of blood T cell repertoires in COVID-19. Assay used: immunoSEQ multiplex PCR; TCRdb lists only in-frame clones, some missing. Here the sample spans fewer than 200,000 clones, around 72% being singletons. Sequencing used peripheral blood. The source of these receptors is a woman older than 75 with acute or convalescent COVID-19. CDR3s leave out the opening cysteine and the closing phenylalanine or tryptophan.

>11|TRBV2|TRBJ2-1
ASNRDLINEQF
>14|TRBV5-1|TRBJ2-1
ASSLLAGSPSNEQF
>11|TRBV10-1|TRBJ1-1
ASRTGLNTEAF
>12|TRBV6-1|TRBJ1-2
ASSESGVDYGYT
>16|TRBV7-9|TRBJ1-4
ASSLNELGPGTNEKLF
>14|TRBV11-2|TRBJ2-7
ASSLDFGTSGYEQY
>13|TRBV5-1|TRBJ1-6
ASSLVQGDNSPLH
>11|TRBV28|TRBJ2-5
ASRLQGQETQY
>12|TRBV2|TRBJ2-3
ASSGAFGTDTQY
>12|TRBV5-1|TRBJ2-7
ASSLVGVDYEQY
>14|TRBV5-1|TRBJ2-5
ASSLSQATLQETQY
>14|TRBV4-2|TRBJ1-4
ASSQDLAGGAEKLF
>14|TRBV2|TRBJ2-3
ASRVDVAGLTDTQY
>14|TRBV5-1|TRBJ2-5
ASSLRSQADQETQY
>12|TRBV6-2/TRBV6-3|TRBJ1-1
ASSFLDRDTEAF
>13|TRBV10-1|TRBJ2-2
ASSRSGIRTGELF
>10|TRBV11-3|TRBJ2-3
ASSLSTDTQY
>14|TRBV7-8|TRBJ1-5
ASSPLSGGAYQPQH
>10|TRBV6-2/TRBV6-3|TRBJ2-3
ASSSSGVTQY
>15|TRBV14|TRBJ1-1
ASSARLTGDMNTEAF
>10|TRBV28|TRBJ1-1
ASTFGDREAF
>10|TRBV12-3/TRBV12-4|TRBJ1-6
ASSSGVGALH
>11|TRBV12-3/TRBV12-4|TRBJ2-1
ASRGTTYNEQF
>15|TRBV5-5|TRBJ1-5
ASSAGTGSYSNQPQH
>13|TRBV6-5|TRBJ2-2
ASSYSGPNTGELF
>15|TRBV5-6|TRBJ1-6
ASSLRGPIGYNSPLH
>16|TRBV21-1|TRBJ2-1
ASSNLPSGRFCNNEQF
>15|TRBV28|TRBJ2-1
ASSFSFGGFSYNEQF
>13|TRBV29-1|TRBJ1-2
SVESTGYWNYGYT